One sample yielded the 25 T cell receptor beta chains listed below, sequenced in a study of cytomegalovirus exposure and HLA in healthy donors. The table came from immunoSEQ multiplex PCR; TCRdb's copy has only in-frame clones and leaves some out. The data contain some 200,000 clones, 75% to 85% of them seen just once; the ten biggest clones take up 13%. The sequencing sample was made of PBMCs. All receptors come from a woman aged 25-40 years in good health and CMV-seropositive.

The genes are TRBV11-2 and TRBJ2-1, with 14 positions matching TRBD2. The germline V gene encodes CDR1 SGHAT and CDR2 FQNNGV. CDR3 length: 15 residues. V lost 4 bases to trimming and J lost 9 bases; unmatched junction nucleotides: 5. CDR3 sequence: CASSSGLAGEGEQFF. In DNA, the CDR3 is TGTGCCAGCAGCTCGGGACTAGCGGGAGAGGGTGAGCAGTTCTTC.

This chain uses TRBV5-1 with TRBJ1-2, with no clear D. Germline V CDR1 and CDR2: SGHRS, YFSETQ. The length of the CDR3 is 12 residues. V lost 5 bases to trimming and J lost 1 base, with 6 bases between them. Written as DNA, the CDR3 is TGCGCCAGCAGTCCAGATAACTATGGCTACACCTTC. This translates into CASSPDNYGYTF.

The gene calls are TRBV19 and TRBJ2-6; the D is unclear. The CDR3 length is 17 residues. V shed 2 bases and J shed 3 bases, with 14 bases lying between them. The germline V gene has CDR1 LNHDA and CDR2 SQIVND (reference sequence). The CDR3, as DNA: TGTGCCAGTAGTATAAGCTTCGGCGGCGGTGGGGCCAACGTCCTGACTTTC. This codes for CASSISFGGGGANVLTF.

Only one count was recorded for this clone. The rearrangement links TRBV2 to TRBJ2-1, with D perhaps TRBD2 (5 bases). Per germline, CDR1 SNHLY and CDR2 FYNNEI. The CDR3 loop spans 14 amino acids. Trimming took 7 bases from V and 8 from J, leaving 18 bases between them. The CDR3 DNA reads as TGTGCCAGCAAAAGAGAACTGGGAGCGGATGAGCAGTTCTTC. This sequence encodes CASKRELGADEQFF.

The chain is built from TRBV28 and TRBJ2-5; TRBD2 matches at 15 bases. The ends lost 4 bases at V and 4 bases at J; junction bases unmatched: 7. Germline CDR1 and CDR2: MDHEN and SYDVKM. The CDR3 is made up of 17 amino acids. The CDR3 DNA reads as TGTGCCAGCAGTTATCCGGGACTAGCGGGAGGTGGAGAGACCCAGTACTTC. It encodes CASSYPGLAGGGETQYF.

This rearrangement joins TRBV27 to TRBJ2-1; maybe TRBD2 (6 bases). Between the trimmed V and J ends, which lost 7 bases and 5 bases, there was a span of 18 bases. Looked up from germline, CDR1 is MNHEY and CDR2 is SMNVEV (reference sequence). CDR3 length: 15 amino acids. In DNA, the CDR3 is TGTGCCAGCAAAGACCACGGGGGTCGGAACAATGAGCAGTTCTTC. This sequence encodes CASKDHGGRNNEQFF.

V and J are TRBV15 and TRBJ1-2; 9 bases agree with TRBD1. The CDR3 has 18 residues. The trim removed 3 bases at V and 8 bases at J, leaving 19 bases unmatched. Per the germline V gene, CDR1 is LNHNV and CDR2 is YYDKDF (reference sequence). DNA of the CDR3: TGTGCCACCAGCAGGCCGCTGGACAGGGGCGAGGCAAGCGGCGGCTACACCTTC. Its translation: CATSRPLDRGEASGGYTF.

The chain uses TRBV2 and TRBJ2-1; 10 nucleotides align to TRBD1. V shed 7 bases and J 4 bases; nucleotides not matched to a gene: 4. Looked up from germline, CDR1 is SNHLY and CDR2 is FYNNEI. This CDR3 is built from 14 residues. CDR3 in DNA: TGTGCCAGCATCCGGGACAGGGGATACAATGAGCAGTTCTTC. This codes for CASIRDRGYNEQFF.

The chain links TRBV6-5 to TRBJ1-4; 7 bases are shared with TRBD1. Germline CDR1 is MNHEY and CDR2 is SVGAGI. V shed 6 bases, J shed 7 bases, and the junction held 8 bases outside the gene matches. CDR3 length equals 14 residues. CDR3 bases: TGTGCCAGCAGGATTGACAGGGTCGGTGAAAAACTGTTTTTT. Translating gives CASRIDRVGEKLFF.

The genes are TRBV9 and TRBJ2-1; 8 bases align to TRBD2. The V segment lost 4 bases and the J segment 7 bases; nucleotides outside the gene matches: 10. The germline V gene has CDR1 SGDLS and CDR2 YYNGEE. The CDR3 length is 15 residues. Written as DNA, the CDR3 is TGTGCCAGCAGCCCAGCGGGAGAGGGCACGAATGAGCAGTTCTTC. Protein product: CASSPAGEGTNEQFF.

The chain has TRBV30 and TRBJ2-3, with TRBD2 matching 11 bases. Germline CDR1 is GTSNPN and CDR2 is SVGIG (reference sequence). V lost 5 bases and J lost 0; bases outside the gene matches: 1. This CDR3 region has 14 residues. The CDR3 coding sequence is TGTGCCTGGGGACTAGCGGGTAGCACAGATACGCAGTATTTT. Amino acids: CAWGLAGSTDTQYF.

CDR3 DNA: TGTGCCAGCAGTCAGGGGAGGGTAAACACTGAAGCTTTCTTT. It encodes CASSQGRVNTEAFF. This chain connects TRBV6-5 to TRBJ1-1; the D gene is possibly TRBD1 (6 bases). The CDR3 is 14 amino acids. The ends were cut back, 5 bases at V and 2 bases at J, with 12 bases in the middle. Germline CDR1 and CDR2: MNHEY and SVGAGI.

The rearrangement uses TRBV10-3 and TRBJ2-3, with 8 positions matching TRBD2. V lost 9 bases and J lost 2; bases outside the gene matches: 7. The CDR3 is made up of 14 amino acids. Germline loops: CDR1 ENHRY, CDR2 SYGVKD. CDR3 in DNA: TGTGCCATAGAAAGCGGGAGTACCACAGATACGCAGTATTTT. It is translated as CAIESGSTTDTQYF.

This clone has a handful of counts. CDR3: CASSLIADPYNEQFF. In nucleotides, the CDR3 is TGTGCCAGCAGCCTAATAGCGGATCCCTACAATGAGCAGTTCTTC. V gene TRBV6-6 combines with J gene TRBJ2-1; D might be TRBD2 (6 bases). Germline V gene data show CDR1 as MNHNY and CDR2 as SVGAGI (reference sequence). CDR3 size: 15 residues. The V end was cut by 6 bases, the J end by 2 bases, with 14 bases between.

The sample holds a few counts of this clone. The rearrangement uses TRBV6-5 and TRBJ1-2, with D possibly matching TRBD1 (5 bases). CDR1 and CDR2 from the germline V gene are MNHEY and SVGAGI. The germline V and J ends were trimmed by 7 bases and 7 bases, with 16 bases remaining between them. The CDR3 covers 13 residues. CDR3 DNA sequence: TGTGCCAGCACTCAACCCCAAAGGGGTGGCTACACCTTC. This gives the protein CASTQPQRGGYTF.

This sequence joins TRBV7-9 and TRBJ1-4; the D is unclear. Trimming shortened V by 4 bases and J by 3 bases, and 15 bases separated the two germline ends. The CDR3 covers 16 residues. The V gene's germline CDR1 is SEHNR and CDR2 FQNEAQ (reference sequence). The CDR3 nucleotides are TGTGCCAGCAGCTCTCCTACGCGAACAGCTAATGAAAAACTGTTTTTT. It is translated as CASSSPTRTANEKLFF.

The chain recombines TRBV28 with TRBJ2-7, with TRBD1 as a possible D gene (6 bases). From germline, CDR1 is MDHEN and CDR2 SYDVKM. V lost 4 bases, J lost 9 bases, and 19 bases lay in between. This CDR3 spans 14 amino acids. The CDR3 nucleotides read TGTGCCAGCAGTTCCCGGGACACTGGCTGGCGGCAGTACTTC. This codes for CASSSRDTGWRQYF.

This chain connects TRBV15 to TRBJ2-1, with D possibly matching TRBD2 (5 bases). The germline CDR1 and CDR2 sequences are LNHNV and YYDKDF (reference sequence). This CDR3 spans 15 amino acids. Trimming took 1 base from V and 6 from J, leaving 13 bases between them. Here the CDR3 reads CATSRGGIVGNEQFF. In DNA, the CDR3 is TGTGCCACCAGCAGAGGAGGGATAGTAGGCAATGAGCAGTTCTTC.

This chain connects TRBV11-2 to TRBJ1-1; D not resolved. The CDR3 is 15 residues long. V was shortened by 3 bases and J by 1 base, with 12 bases between the two germline ends. Germline lookup yields CDR1 SGHAT and CDR2 FQNNGV. The CDR3 DNA is TGTGCCAGCAGCTTCCTCCCGACTTCGAACACTGAAGCTTTCTTT. Its translation is CASSFLPTSNTEAFF.

This chain joins TRBV4-1 and TRBJ1-5; the D is unclear. V lost 1 base, J lost 5 bases, and 12 bases lay in between. The germline V gene encodes CDR1 MGHRA and CDR2 YSYEKL. The CDR3 is 15 amino acids. CDR3 residues: CASSQVMGRDQPQHF. The CDR3 DNA reads as TGCGCCAGCAGCCAAGTAATGGGTCGGGATCAGCCCCAGCATTTT.

The sample holds a few counts of this clone. The chain is built from TRBV28 and TRBJ2-7; D unclear. The CDR3 loop spans 12 amino acids. V lost 2 bases and J lost 7, with 9 bases in between. CDR1 is MDHEN and CDR2 is SYDVKM in the germline V gene. This chain's CDR3 is CASSLPLSEQYF. The CDR3 coding sequence is TGTGCCAGCAGTTTACCCCTTTCTGAGCAGTACTTC.

V is TRBV20-1 and J is TRBJ2-7; 9 bases align to TRBD2. With V trimmed by 6 bases and J by 11 bases, 8 bases remained unmatched. The CDR3 consists of 11 residues. Germline V gives CDR1 DFQATT, CDR2 SNEGSKA (reference sequence). The CDR3, as DNA: TGCAGTGCAATGACTAGCGGAGTGAAGTACTTC. Protein product: CSAMTSGVKYF.

The CDR3 sequence is CASSLTPHDNEQFF. Here the CDR3 DNA reads TGTGCCAGCAGCTTAACTCCCCATGACAATGAGCAGTTCTTC. The chain joins TRBV11-3 to TRBJ2-1; unclear D gene. Trimming cost V 2 bases and J 5 bases, with 10 bases left between them. Germline V gives CDR1 SGHNT, CDR2 YENEEA. The CDR3 runs 14 residues.

V is TRBV30 and J is TRBJ2-7, with D uncertain. Germline CDR1 and CDR2: GTSNPN and SVGIG (reference sequence). V lost 2 bases, J lost 12 bases, and 14 bases lay in between. The CDR3 contains 11 residues. The chain's CDR3 is CAWSYNRITYF. The CDR3 nucleotides read TGTGCCTGGAGTTACAATCGAATAACGTACTTC.

J is TRBJ2-7 and V is TRBV15; D is possibly TRBD1 (6 bases). Trimming shortened V by 2 bases and J by 5 bases, and 10 bases separated the two germline ends. This CDR3 has 13 amino acids. CDR1 and CDR2 from the germline V gene are LNHNV and YYDKDF (reference sequence). DNA for the CDR3: TGTGCCACCAGCAGAAACAGGGTTCACGAGCAGTACTTC. This encodes CATSRNRVHEQYF.